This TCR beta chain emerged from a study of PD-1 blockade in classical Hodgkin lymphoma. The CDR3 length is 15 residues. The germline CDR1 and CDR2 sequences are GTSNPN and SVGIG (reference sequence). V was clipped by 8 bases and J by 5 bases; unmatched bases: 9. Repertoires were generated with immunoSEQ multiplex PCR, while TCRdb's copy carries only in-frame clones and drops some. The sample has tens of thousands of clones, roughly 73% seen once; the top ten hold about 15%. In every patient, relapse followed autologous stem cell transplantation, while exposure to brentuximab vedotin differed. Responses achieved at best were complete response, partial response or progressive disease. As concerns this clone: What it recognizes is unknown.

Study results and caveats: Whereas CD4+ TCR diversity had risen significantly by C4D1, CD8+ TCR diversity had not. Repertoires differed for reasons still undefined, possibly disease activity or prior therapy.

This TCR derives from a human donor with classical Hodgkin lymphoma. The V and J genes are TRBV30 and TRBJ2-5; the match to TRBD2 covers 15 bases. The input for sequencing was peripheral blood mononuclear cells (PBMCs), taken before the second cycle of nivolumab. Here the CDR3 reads CAGARGLAGGETQYF. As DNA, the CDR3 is TGTGCCGGGGCTCGTGGACTAGCGGGAGGGGAGACCCAGTACTTC.